What follows are 2 T cell receptor beta chains derived from one specimen sequenced in a study of CD8 T cells in cerebrospinal fluid in Alzheimer's disease. TCRdb re-called the 10x single-cell sequencing reads; every CDR3 protein appears as one record, without DNA. The ten top clones account for roughly a tenth, within a sample of 900 to 1,200 distinct CDR3 sequences. The sample taken for sequencing was cerebrospinal fluid. These receptors originate from a human donor with mild cognitive impairment.

This clonotype is called medium-sized based on its frequency. The V gene is TRBV20-1, the J gene TRBJ2-2; TCRdb's assignment of TRBD1 cannot be checked, as there is no DNA. The CDR3 is 14 residues long. Germline CDR1 is DFQATT and CDR2 is SNEGSKA (reference sequence). This CDR3 is CSAIQGEGTGELFF.

According to its frequency, this clonotype is large. The genes are TRBV9 and TRBJ2-5; the D call of TRBD1 rests on TCRdb alone, since no DNA is present to check it. The CDR3 consists of 16 residues. Germline CDR1 and CDR2: SGDLS and YYNGEE. CDR3 in amino acids: CASSVDGSGRGETQYF.